This TCR beta chain was sequenced in a study of T cell repertoires in ileal Crohn's disease. V was clipped by 5 bases and J by 4 bases, with 3 bases between them. Germline V lookup: CDR1 SGHTA, CDR2 FQGNSA. CDR3 length: 11 residues. The protocol was immunoSEQ multiplex PCR, while the TCRdb copy is restricted to in-frame clones and leaves out a portion. Here the sample spans around 4,800 clones, roughly 91% being singletons. The origin of this receptor is an adult with Crohn's disease. The chain recombines TRBV7-2 with TRBJ2-1; no clear D gene. Sequencing input: ileal tissue. The CDR3 nucleotides are TGTGCCAGCAGCCCTTACAATGAGCAGTTCTTC. Translation gives CASSPYNEQFF.